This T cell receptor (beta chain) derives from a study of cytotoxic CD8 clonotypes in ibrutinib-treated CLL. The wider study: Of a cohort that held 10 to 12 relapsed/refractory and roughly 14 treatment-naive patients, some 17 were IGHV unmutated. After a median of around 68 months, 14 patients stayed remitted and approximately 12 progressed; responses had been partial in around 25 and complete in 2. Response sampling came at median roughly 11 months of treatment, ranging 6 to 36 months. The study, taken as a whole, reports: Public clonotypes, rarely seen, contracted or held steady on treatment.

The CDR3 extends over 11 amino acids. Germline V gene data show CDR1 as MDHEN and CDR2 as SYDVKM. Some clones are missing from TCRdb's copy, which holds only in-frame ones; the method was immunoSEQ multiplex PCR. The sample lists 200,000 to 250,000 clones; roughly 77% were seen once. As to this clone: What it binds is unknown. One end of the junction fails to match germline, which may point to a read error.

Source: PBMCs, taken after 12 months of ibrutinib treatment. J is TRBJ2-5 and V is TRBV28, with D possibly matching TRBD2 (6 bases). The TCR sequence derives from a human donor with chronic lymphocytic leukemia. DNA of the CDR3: TGTGCCAGCAGCCAAACCGGGGGATCGAACTTC. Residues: CASSQTGGSNF.